This T cell receptor beta chain was captured by sequencing in a study of Ad26.COV2.S vaccination and SARS-CoV-2 variants. Treatment specified: around 19 received Ad26.COV2.S at low or high dose, single or two shots; 5 received placebo; per-sample allocation not given. Sampling happened 63 days after the first vaccine or placebo injection. The data were produced by immunoSEQ multiplex PCR, yet TCRdb's version contains in-frame clones alone and is incomplete. This table has about 400,000 clones, 83% appearing once. The V end was cut by 1 base, the J end by 10 bases, with 20 bases between. CDR3 length: 15 residues. Germline lookup yields CDR1 SGHRS and CDR2 YFSETQ.

The TCR originated in a person aged 18-65 years who received the Ad26.COV2.S COVID-19 vaccine or a placebo. This rearrangement joins TRBV5-1 to TRBJ1-2; a possible D gene is TRBD1 (6 bases). This sample comprised peripheral blood, obtained in a trial of Ad26.COV2.S vaccine versus placebo. The chain's CDR3 is CASSLSQTRTALYTF. CDR3 sequence (DNA): TGCGCCAGCAGCTTGTCCCAAACCCGGACAGCCCTCTACACCTTC.